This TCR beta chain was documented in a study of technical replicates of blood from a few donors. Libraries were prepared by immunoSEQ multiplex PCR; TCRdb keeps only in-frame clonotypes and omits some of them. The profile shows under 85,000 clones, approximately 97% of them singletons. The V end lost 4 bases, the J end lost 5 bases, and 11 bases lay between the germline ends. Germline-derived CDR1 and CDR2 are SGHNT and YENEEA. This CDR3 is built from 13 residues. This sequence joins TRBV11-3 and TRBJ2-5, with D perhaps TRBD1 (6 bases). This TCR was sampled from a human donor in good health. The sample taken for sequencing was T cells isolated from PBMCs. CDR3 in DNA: TGTGCCAGCAGCTCAGGGGCGGTGGAGACCCAGTACTTC. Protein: CASSSGAVETQYF.